The 12 T cell receptor beta chains given below trace back to one sample, sequenced in a study of OX40 agonist ivuxolimab in advanced cancers. Some clones are missing from TCRdb's copy, which holds only in-frame ones; the method was immunoSEQ multiplex PCR. Of more than 75,000 clones in the sample, more than 85% were seen once. The material was CD4+ or CD8+ T cells sorted from blood, obtained in a trial of the OX40 agonist ivuxolimab. Every receptor here comes from an adult with an advanced solid tumor such as melanoma, head and neck, liver or kidney cancer.

The rearrangement uses TRBV6-4 and TRBJ1-2; D is ambiguous. Germline assignment: CDR1 MRHNA and CDR2 SNTAGT. Trimming pared 8 bases from V and 0 bases from J, leaving 10 bases between. The CDR3 has 13 amino acids. The CDR3 DNA sequence: TGTGCCAGCTCTAGGGAAGCTAACTATGGCTACACCTTC. Encoded protein: CASSREANYGYTF.

The V and J genes are TRBV7-8 and TRBJ2-1, with TRBD2 matching over 8 bases. V gave up 6 bases and J gave up 5 bases; unmatched junction bases: 12. The CDR3 consists of 16 residues. Germline CDR1 reads SGHVS; CDR2 reads FQNEAQ. CDR3 protein: CASRLSRGLAHNEQFF. In DNA form, the CDR3 reads TGTGCCAGCAGACTTAGTAGAGGACTAGCTCACAATGAGCAGTTCTTC.

V gene TRBV6-6 combines with J gene TRBJ1-5; 7 bases map to TRBD1. The CDR3 runs to 15 residues. CDR1 is MNHNY and CDR2 is SVGAGI in the germline V gene (reference sequence). V was clipped by 4 bases and J by 3 bases; unmatched bases: 6. The CDR3, as DNA: TGTGCCAGCAGTTCTAGGGACAGCCCCAATCAGCCCCAGCATTTT. It specifies CASSSRDSPNQPQHF.

The chain links TRBV7-7 to TRBJ2-1; D remains ambiguous. CDR3 size: 14 residues. Germline assignment: CDR1 SSHAT and CDR2 FNYEAQ (reference sequence). V gave up 2 bases and J gave up 8 bases, with 13 bases separating them. Here the CDR3 reads CASSLNPPPDEQFF. In DNA form, the CDR3 reads TGTGCCAGCAGCTTAAACCCCCCACCGGATGAGCAGTTCTTC.

The chain links TRBV4-3 to TRBJ1-4; D unclear. The V gene's germline CDR1 is LGHNA and CDR2 YSLEER. Deletions cut 0 bases from V and 3 bases from J, with 11 bases between. There are 16 residues in the CDR3. CDR3 sequence: CASSQDKYSPNEKLFF. In DNA form, the CDR3 reads TGCGCCAGCAGCCAAGATAAATACAGTCCTAATGAAAAACTGTTTTTT.

The V gene is TRBV9, the J gene TRBJ1-1; a weak D match, TRBD1 (6 bases). Germline V lookup: CDR1 SGDLS, CDR2 YYNGEE. The CDR3 length is 13 residues. V was cut by 3 bases and J by 8 bases, with 14 bases left in between. The CDR3 DNA reads TGTGCCAGCAGCGAAGCACCTGGGACAGAAGCTTTCTTT. Translating it yields CASSEAPGTEAFF.

Written as DNA, the CDR3 is TGTGCCAGCACCAGGGGGAGGGGGCAAGAGACCCAGTACTTC. Amino acids: CASTRGRGQETQYF. This chain joins TRBV21-1 and TRBJ2-5. TRBV21-1 is shown as a pseudogene. The CDR3 extends over 14 amino acids.

The chain has TRBV27 and TRBJ1-2, with D unresolved. The germline gives CDR1 MNHEY, CDR2 SMNVEV (reference sequence). V was pared by 3 bases and J by 4 bases, with 9 bases between. The CDR3 runs 13 residues. The CDR3 DNA is TGTGCCAGCAGTTTTTTGCCCTTCTATGGCTACACCTTC. Translated: CASSFLPFYGYTF.

This chain links TRBV11-3 with TRBJ1-3, with a possible D match to TRBD1 (5 bases). Trimming left V 1 base short and J 1 base short, with 8 bases between. Germline CDR1 and CDR2: SGHNT and YENEEA. This CDR3 has 15 residues. The CDR3 nucleotides read TGTGCCAGCAGCTTAGGCGGGGCGTCTGGAAACACCATATATTTT. This translates into CASSLGGASGNTIYF.

The sample holds a few counts of this clone. DNA of the CDR3: TGTGCCAGCAGCCCAAATTACCGGGACTCAGAATCCTACGAGCAGTACTTC. Its translation is CASSPNYRDSESYEQYF. The chain combines TRBV11-2 with TRBJ2-7; a weak D match, TRBD2 (6 bases). V was cut by 5 bases and J by 1 base, with 21 bases left in between. This CDR3 is built from 17 residues. The V gene's germline CDR1 is SGHAT and CDR2 FQNNGV. The whole variable domain, remainder taken from reference TRBV11-2 and TRBJ2-7, is EAGVAQSPRYKIIEKRQSVAFWCNPISGHATLYWYQQILGQGPKLLIQFQNNGVVDDSQLPKDRFSAERLKGVDSTLKIQPAKLEDSAVYLCASSPNYRDSESYEQYFGPGTRLTVT.

V gene TRBV5-6 combines with J gene TRBJ2-3; 9 bases agree with TRBD2. Per the germline V gene, CDR1 is SGHDT and CDR2 is YYEEEE. The CDR3 extends over 17 amino acids. The J segment lost 0 bases and the V segment lost 5 bases, leaving 10 bases of the junction unmatched. CDR3 DNA: TGTGCCAGCAGTTCTATGATTAGCGGGAGCAGCACAGATACGCAGTATTTT. Translated: CASSSMISGSSTDTQYF.

The gene calls are TRBV10-3 and TRBJ2-1; 16 bases align to TRBD2. The V gene end was trimmed by 10 bases and the J gene end by 9 bases; junction bases not matched to a gene: 3. The length of the CDR3 is 13 residues. Germline V gives CDR1 ENHRY, CDR2 SYGVKD. CDR3 coding DNA: TGTGCCACGGGACTAGCGGGAGGGAGTGAGCAGTTCTTC. Protein: CATGLAGGSEQFF.